This passage covers 13 T cell receptor beta chains from one sample sequenced in a study of blood T cells in healthy people across ages. For the second PCR, which ran for about 6 to 11 cycles, a sample-barcoded 5' primer and a J-beta primer mix were used. TCRdb called the 5' RACE reads again in MiXCR, with one record for every CDR3 protein. Among some 920,000 distinct CDR3 sequences listed, roughly 51% were seen once. Sequences were obtained from blood. The receptors were sampled from a woman aged 55-69 years in good health.

The chain recombines TRBV29-1 with TRBJ2-1; the D gene is possibly TRBD2 (6 bases). CDR1 and CDR2 (germline): SQVTM, ANQGSEA. CDR3 size: 15 residues. Trimming pared 2 bases from V and 2 bases from J, leaving 13 bases between. CDR3 residues: CSVEYMGEAYNEQFF. The CDR3 DNA sequence: TGCAGCGTTGAATATATGGGGGAGGCCTACAATGAGCAGTTCTTC.

As DNA, the CDR3 is TGTGCCAGCAGTCTCCGACCAAACTCCTATTATGGCTACACCTTC. Translated, it gives CASSLRPNSYYGYTF. The genes are TRBV28 and TRBJ1-2; D unclear. V was trimmed by 5 bases and J by 5 bases, leaving 18 bases between them. This CDR3 comprises 15 residues. The V gene's germline CDR1 is MDHEN and CDR2 SYDVKM.

The J gene is TRBJ2-7, the V gene TRBV4-1; weak D call: TRBD2 (5 bases). Germline assignment: CDR1 MGHRA and CDR2 YSYEKL. This CDR3 has 15 residues. Trimming cost V 4 bases and J 2 bases, with 15 bases left between them. The chain's CDR3 is CASSLVWETPYEQYF. The CDR3, as DNA: TGCGCCAGCAGCCTCGTGTGGGAGACCCCCTACGAGCAGTACTTC.

The rearrangement links TRBV6-5 to TRBJ2-6; D unresolved. This CDR3 has 19 residues. Germline V gene sequence: CDR1 MNHEY, CDR2 SVGAGI. Between the trimmed V and J ends, which lost 2 bases and 0 bases, there was a span of 17 bases. In DNA form, the CDR3 reads TGTGCCAGCAGTTACAGGCACCCCGACGGCGCCTCTGGGGCCAACGTCCTGACTTTC. Its translation: CASSYRHPDGASGANVLTF.

As for this clonotype: One base away lies a much larger clone, so this may be a sequencing read error. The chain has TRBV27 and TRBJ2-4, with TRBD2 identical over 8 bases. The DNA matches TRBJ2-7 better at its end, which makes the J call doubtful. This CDR3 is 15 amino acids long. Per the germline V gene, CDR1 is MNHEY and CDR2 is SMNVEV (reference sequence). The CDR3 sequence is CASRAEAERGYEQYF. CDR3 nucleotide sequence: TGTGCCAGCAGAGCTGAAGCGGAGCGGGGGTACGAGCAGTACTTC.

The chain uses TRBV5-1 and TRBJ2-1; D perhaps matches TRBD2 (5 bases). V lost 0 bases, J lost 2 bases, and 12 bases lay in between. Looked up from germline, CDR1 is SGHRS and CDR2 is YFSETQ. The CDR3 is 16 residues long. CDR3 loop: CASSLAGRATYNEQFF. CDR3 sequence (DNA): TGCGCCAGCAGCTTGGCCGGGCGGGCAACCTACAATGAGCAGTTCTTC.

This chain uses TRBV18 with TRBJ2-7; possible D gene TRBD2, 6 bases. This CDR3 contains 15 residues. Germline lookup yields CDR1 KGHSH and CDR2 LQKENI. Trimming cost V 2 bases and J 2 bases, with 13 bases left between them. The CDR3 sequence is CASSPVASAPYEQYF. In DNA form, the CDR3 reads TGTGCCAGCTCACCAGTCGCTAGCGCACCCTACGAGCAGTACTTC. Supplemented by reference TRBV18 and TRBJ2-7, the full variable domain reads NAGVMQNPRHLVRRRGQEARLRCSPMKGHSHVYWYRQLPEEGLKFMVYLQKENIIDESGMPKERFSAEFPKEGPSILRIQQVVRGDSAAYFCASSPVASAPYEQYFGPGTRLTVT.

This clonotype has a handful of counts. The V gene is TRBV15, the J gene TRBJ2-3; D not certain. The CDR3 spans 15 residues. Germline CDR1 LNHNV, CDR2 YYDKDF (reference sequence). Trimming took off 7 bases at V and 4 bases at J, with 18 bases between the two ends. CDR3 protein: CATKKGTGSADTQYF. DNA of the CDR3: TGTGCCACCAAAAAAGGAACCGGAAGCGCAGATACGCAGTATTTT.

This clonotype occurred a few times. This chain connects TRBV20-1 to TRBJ2-1, with 8 bases lining up with TRBD2. Germline V lookup: CDR1 DFQATT, CDR2 SNEGSKA (reference sequence). V lost 5 bases and J lost 7; bases outside the gene matches: 13. The CDR3 is 15 amino acids. CDR3 coding DNA: TGCAGTGCTCCCACTCCAAGCGGGAGTGATAATGAGCAGTTCTTC. It yields the protein CSAPTPSGSDNEQFF.

The chain uses TRBV5-1 and TRBJ2-7, with 9 nucleotides matching TRBD2. The CDR3 has 15 amino acids. V was clipped by 3 bases and J by 7 bases; unmatched bases: 11. Germline CDR1 SGHRS, CDR2 YFSETQ. The CDR3 DNA is TGCGCCAGCAGCTCTCCTAGCGGGAACTACAATGAGCAGTACTTC. Amino acids: CASSSPSGNYNEQYF.

This clonotype was counted between two and nine times. The chain links TRBV3-1 to TRBJ2-5; no clear D gene. Near its end, the DNA agrees better with TRBJ2-7, so the J call may be wrong. The germline CDR1 and CDR2 sequences are LGHDT and YNNKEL (reference sequence). The CDR3 is 14 residues long. Written as DNA, the CDR3 is TGTGCCAGCAGCCAAGAGGTGCGGTCAGGCGAGCAGTACTTC. Its protein product is CASSQEVRSGEQYF.

V and J are TRBV7-9 and TRBJ2-1; D not resolved. This CDR3 comprises 13 residues. Trimming took 5 bases from V and 14 from J, leaving 19 bases between them. From germline, CDR1 is SEHNR and CDR2 FQNEAQ (reference sequence). The CDR3 here is CASSISSPGPEFF. For the CDR3, the DNA is TGTGCCAGCAGCATATCTTCCCCAGGTCCTGAGTTCTTC.

V is TRBV2 and J is TRBJ2-7; D not resolved. Germline values: CDR1 SNHLY, CDR2 FYNNEI. The germline V and J ends were trimmed by 3 bases and 3 bases, with 6 bases remaining between them. The CDR3 has 12 residues. In DNA, the CDR3 is TGTGCCAGCAGTGAGCTCGGCTACGAGCAGTACTTC. This gives the protein CASSELGYEQYF.